This TCR beta chain was documented in a study of CD8 T cells in ankylosing spondylitis. This CDR3 contains 14 residues. Germline V gives CDR1 SQVTM, CDR2 ANQGSEA. Trimming left V 6 bases short and J 2 bases short, with 15 bases between. Each TCR beta library was made by quantitative 5'-RACE that incorporated molecular barcodes. Each CDR3 protein gets one entry after TCRdb re-called the 5' RACE reads with MiXCR. Of about 220,000 distinct CDR3 sequences in the sample, about 7% were seen once. In the case of this clonotype: Its target is unknown.

Study-wide findings and caveats: Disease-linked clones, CD8+, were relatively rare in peripheral blood. Characteristic of ankylosing spondylitis blood, it appeared, was a TCR beta motif comprising several highly homologous variants. As reported, disease-linked clones showed significant enrichment in matched ankylosing spondylitis synovial fluid. Reports of some motif variants in reactive arthritis synovial fluid and blood predate this one.

Material for sequencing was blood, either unsorted or a sorted T cell fraction (not recorded which). This chain links TRBV29-1 with TRBJ2-3; D may be TRBD2 (6 bases). The sequence was collected from a male donor with ankylosing spondylitis. The chain's CDR3 is CSVEGWRATDTQYF. The CDR3 bases are TGCAGCGTCGAGGGGTGGAGGGCCACAGATACGCAGTATTTT.